This entry describes one TCR beta chain. TCRdb's copy holds only in-frame clones and misses some; the assay was immunoSEQ multiplex PCR. The sample lists 65,000 to 75,000 clones, under 96% occurring once. These data come from a study of cytomegalovirus exposure and HLA in healthy donors. The V end lost 4 bases, the J end lost 5 bases, and 15 bases lay between the germline ends. The length of the CDR3 is 15 residues. Per germline, CDR1 MDHEN and CDR2 SYDVKM. Sequences were obtained from PBMCs. This sequence was found in a woman between 18 and 29 years old in good health and CMV-seropositive. The gene calls are TRBV28 and TRBJ2-1; TRBD2 is a possible D gene (5 bases). The DNA for the CDR3 is TGTGCCAGCAGTTCCGTAGGACTGGCTGACAATGAGCAGTTCTTC. Protein product: CASSSVGLADNEQFF.